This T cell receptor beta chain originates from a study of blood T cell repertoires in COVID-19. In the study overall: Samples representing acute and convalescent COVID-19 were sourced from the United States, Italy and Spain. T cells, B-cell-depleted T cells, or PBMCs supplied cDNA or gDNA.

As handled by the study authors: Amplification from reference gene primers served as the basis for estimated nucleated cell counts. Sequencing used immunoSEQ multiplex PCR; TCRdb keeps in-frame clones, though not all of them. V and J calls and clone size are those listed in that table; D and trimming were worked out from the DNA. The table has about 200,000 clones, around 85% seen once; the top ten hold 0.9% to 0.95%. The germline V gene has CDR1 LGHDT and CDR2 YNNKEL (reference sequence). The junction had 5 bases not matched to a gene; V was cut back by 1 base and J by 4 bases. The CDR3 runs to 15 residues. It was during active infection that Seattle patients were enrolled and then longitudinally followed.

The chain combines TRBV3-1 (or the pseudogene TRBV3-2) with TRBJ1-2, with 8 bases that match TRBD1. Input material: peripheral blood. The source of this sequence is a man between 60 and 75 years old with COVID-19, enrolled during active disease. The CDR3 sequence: CASSQAATGGYGYTF. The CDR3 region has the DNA TGTGCCAGCAGCCAAGCCGCCACAGGGGGCTATGGCTACACCTTC.